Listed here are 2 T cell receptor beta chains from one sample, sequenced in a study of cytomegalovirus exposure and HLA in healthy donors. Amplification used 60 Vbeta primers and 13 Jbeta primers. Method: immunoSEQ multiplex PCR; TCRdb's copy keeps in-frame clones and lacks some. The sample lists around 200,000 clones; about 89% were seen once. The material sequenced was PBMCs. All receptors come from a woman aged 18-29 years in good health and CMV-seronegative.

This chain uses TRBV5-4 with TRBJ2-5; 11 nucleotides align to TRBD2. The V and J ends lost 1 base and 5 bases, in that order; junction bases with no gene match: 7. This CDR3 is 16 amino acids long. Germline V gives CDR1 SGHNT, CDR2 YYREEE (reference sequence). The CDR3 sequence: CASSLLAGGREETQYF. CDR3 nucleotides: TGTGCCAGCAGCTTGCTAGCGGGGGGCCGTGAGGAGACCCAGTACTTC.

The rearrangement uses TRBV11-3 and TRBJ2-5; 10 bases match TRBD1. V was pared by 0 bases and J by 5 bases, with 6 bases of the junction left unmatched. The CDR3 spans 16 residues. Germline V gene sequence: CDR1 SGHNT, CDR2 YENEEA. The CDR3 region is CASSLDVTGGLETQYF. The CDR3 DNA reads TGTGCCAGCAGCTTAGACGTGACAGGGGGCTTGGAGACCCAGTACTTC.